This entry lists 18 T cell receptor beta chains sequenced from one sample in a study of T cells in Graves' hyperthyroidism and ophthalmopathy (dated by TCRdb to the late 2010s). The library was made by multiplex PCR. TCRdb names Illumina HiSeq 2000 as the instrument used. Amplification of TCR beta CDR3 regions was carried out from RNA transcripts. A first-round RT-PCR of the TCR CDR3 used the HTBI primer set with the Qiagen OneStep RT-PCR kit. TCRdb's own reprocessing of the public reads used fastp at Q25 and MiXCR and kept productive beta chains. Rows merge per CDR3 protein into single entries with the most common DNA and genes. The sample includes more than 300,000 distinct CDR3 sequences, with 15% to 20% observed a single time. The top ten constitute 30% to 40% of the sample. Sequencing was carried out using blood. The receptors were sampled from a woman aged 30 to 39 with Graves' hyperthyroidism that later progressed to Graves' ophthalmopathy.

This clonotype was seen repeatedly, ten times or more. The J gene is TRBJ2-5, the V gene TRBV20-1, with 10 bases identical to TRBD2. Germline-derived CDR1 and CDR2 are DFQATT and SNEGSKA (reference sequence). The CDR3 covers 15 residues. The junction had 4 bases not matched to a gene; V was cut back by 0 bases and J by 3 bases. The CDR3 loop is CSARDRLAGEETQYF. The CDR3 coding sequence is TGCAGTGCTAGAGATCGCCTAGCGGGGGAAGAGACCCAGTACTTC.

V usage is TRBV11-2 and J usage is TRBJ2-7; D may match TRBD1 or TRBD2 (5 bases each). Trimming removed 5 bases from V and 0 bases from J, with 20 bases in between. The CDR3 has 17 residues. The germline V gene has CDR1 SGHAT and CDR2 FQNNGV. The CDR3: CASSQESGTESSYEQYF. The CDR3 DNA follows: TGTGCCAGCAGCCAAGAATCCGGGACCGAGAGCTCCTACGAGCAGTACTTC.

This clonotype was detected a few times. The V call is TRBV28, the J call TRBJ2-7, with D maybe TRBD1 (5 bases). V was shortened by 6 bases and J by 5 bases, with 17 bases between the two germline ends. This CDR3 is built from 14 residues. Germline lookup yields CDR1 MDHEN and CDR2 SYDVKM. CDR3 residues: CASSGKGVPNEQYF. The DNA of the CDR3 is TGTGCCAGCAGCGGTAAAGGGGTACCGAACGAGCAGTACTTC.

This clonotype occurred a few times. The DNA for the CDR3 is TGCAGTGCTAGCGACCGGACTAGCCTCTCCTACGAGCAGTACTTC. This gives the protein CSASDRTSLSYEQYF. V and J are TRBV20-1 and TRBJ2-7, with 8 bases that match TRBD2. V lost 3 bases, J lost 0 bases, and 7 bases stayed unmatched. Germline V lookup: CDR1 DFQATT, CDR2 SNEGSKA (reference sequence). The CDR3 length is 15 residues.

The rearrangement links TRBV7-8 to TRBJ2-3, with unresolved D. Germline CDR1 is SGHVS and CDR2 is FQNEAQ. Deletions cut 3 bases from V and 2 bases from J, with 3 bases between. The CDR3 has 12 residues. The CDR3 protein is CASSFFTDTQYF. The DNA of the CDR3 is TGTGCCAGCAGCTTCTTCACAGATACGCAGTATTTT.

This clonotype was detected many times. This sequence joins TRBV19 and TRBJ2-2, with 11 bases that match TRBD2. This CDR3 is 15 amino acids long. After removal of 6 bases from V and 4 bases from J, the junction contained 4 bases not matched to a gene. CDR1 and CDR2 from the germline V gene are LNHDA and SQIVND (reference sequence). The CDR3 DNA follows: TGTGCCAGTAGCCTAGGACTAGCGGGCACCGGGGAGCTGTTTTTT. This sequence encodes CASSLGLAGTGELFF.

The sample holds a few counts of this clonotype. The rearrangement uses TRBV28 and TRBJ2-3; a possible D gene is TRBD2 (5 bases). The CDR3 spans 13 residues. The germline V gene has CDR1 MDHEN and CDR2 SYDVKM. The V end lost 6 bases, the J end lost 9 bases, and 16 bases lay between the germline ends. In DNA, the CDR3 is TGTGCCAGCAGCCTCCAGACTACTAACACGCAGTATTTT. Translated, it gives CASSLQTTNTQYF.

This clonotype appeared many times. The chain couples TRBV5-1 to TRBJ2-7, with 7 nucleotides matching TRBD1. After removal of 4 bases from V and 0 bases from J, the junction contained 7 bases not matched to a gene. The CDR3 loop spans 15 amino acids. CDR1 and CDR2 from the germline V gene are SGHRS and YFSETQ. The CDR3 DNA follows: TGCGCCAGCAGCACAGGGGCGGCGAGCTCCTACGAGCAGTACTTC. Residues: CASSTGAASSYEQYF.

This clonotype has a handful of counts. Written as DNA, the CDR3 is TGTGCCAGCTCGACAGACGGCTCCTCTGGGGCCAACGTCCTGACTTTC. Protein sequence: CASSTDGSSGANVLTF. The V gene is TRBV18, the J gene TRBJ2-6; tentatively, D is TRBD1 (5 bases). Germline loops: CDR1 KGHSH, CDR2 LQKENI. This CDR3 has 16 residues. V was shortened by 6 bases and J by 0 bases, with 12 bases between the two germline ends.

The genes are TRBV19 and TRBJ1-1; 8 positions match TRBD1. The V and J ends lost 5 bases and 3 bases, in that order; junction bases with no gene match: 11. This CDR3 is built from 16 residues. Germline V gene sequence: CDR1 LNHDA, CDR2 SQIVND (reference sequence). The CDR3 DNA reads TGTGCCAGTAGTGAGCGACAGGGGAGAAAGGACACTGAAGCTTTCTTT. Translated, it gives CASSERQGRKDTEAFF.

This sequence joins TRBV7-9 and TRBJ1-1; possible D gene TRBD1, 6 bases. With 8 bases removed from V and 11 bases from J, the gap between germline ends came to 18 bases. CDR3 length equals 12 residues. Germline V gene data show CDR1 as SEHNR and CDR2 as FQNEAQ (reference sequence). The CDR3 here is CASASPGHGAFF. CDR3 nucleotide sequence: TGTGCCAGCGCCAGCCCGGGACACGGGGCTTTCTTT.

CDR3 nucleotides: TGTGCCAGTGGGACAGATAGCAATCAGCCCCAGCATTTT. Protein product: CASGTDSNQPQHF. The chain carries TRBV6-2 or TRBV6-3 and TRBJ1-5; 7 positions agree with TRBD1. V trimming: 9 bases; J trimming: 0 bases; junction bases outside the gene matches: 2. This CDR3 region has 13 residues. Germline V gene data show CDR1 as MNHEY and CDR2 as SVGEGT.

V usage is TRBV7-9 and J usage is TRBJ1-6; possible D gene TRBD1, 5 bases. Germline CDR1 SEHNR, CDR2 FQNEAQ (reference sequence). V dropped 5 bases and J dropped 5 bases, with 13 bases sitting between them. This CDR3 region has 15 residues. CDR3 DNA: TGTGCCAGCAGCCCTGACAGACACAATAATTCACCCCTCCACTTT. Translating it yields CASSPDRHNNSPLHF.

This clonotype was detected many times. J is TRBJ2-5 and V is TRBV2; D is undetermined. Trimming removed 2 bases at V and 2 bases at J, with 6 bases between. Germline values: CDR1 SNHLY, CDR2 FYNNEI. This CDR3 is built from 13 residues. Here the CDR3 reads CASSETYQETQYF. DNA of the CDR3: TGTGCCAGCAGTGAAACATATCAAGAGACCCAGTACTTC.

This clonotype was counted ten times or more. V usage is TRBV7-2 and J usage is TRBJ2-5, with a weak D call TRBD2 (6 bases). V was cut by 5 bases and J by 1 base, with 11 bases left in between. Germline values: CDR1 SGHTA, CDR2 FQGNSA. This CDR3 region has 14 residues. CDR3 sequence reads: CASSPWRAQETQYF. DNA of the CDR3: TGTGCCAGCAGCCCCTGGAGGGCCCAAGAGACCCAGTACTTC.

This clonotype showed up many times. The genes are TRBV3-1 and TRBJ2-5; unclear D gene. Deletions cut 2 bases from V and 2 bases from J, with 12 bases between. The germline V gene encodes CDR1 LGHDT and CDR2 YNNKEL (reference sequence). CDR3 length: 15 residues. The CDR3 is CASSQRVGRQETQYF. CDR3 coding DNA: TGTGCCAGCAGCCAAAGGGTCGGACGTCAAGAGACCCAGTACTTC.

Many counts were recorded for this clonotype. This chain joins TRBV11-2 and TRBJ1-1; 7 bases are a match to TRBD1. This CDR3 is built from 15 residues. Germline V CDR1 and CDR2: SGHAT, FQNNGV. With 4 bases clipped from V and 3 bases from J, the junction kept 8 bases outside the gene matches. In DNA, the CDR3 is TGTGCCAGCAGCTGGGATGACAGGGAGGACACTGAAGCTTTCTTT. Its translation is CASSWDDREDTEAFF.

The sample holds a few counts of this clonotype. This rearrangement joins TRBV7-9 to TRBJ2-1; 7 nucleotides match TRBD1. This CDR3 spans 16 amino acids. V lost 5 bases and J lost 0; bases outside the gene matches: 7. In germline, CDR1 is SEHNR, CDR2 FQNEAQ (reference sequence). In DNA, the CDR3 is TGTGCCAGCAGCGATACAGGGGCGGGCTCCTACAATGAGCAGTTCTTC. This encodes CASSDTGAGSYNEQFF. Based on the CDR3 plus reference TRBV7-9 and TRBJ2-1, the full variable domain is DTGVSQNPRHKITKRGQNVTFRCDPISEHNRLYWYRQTLGQGPEFLTYFQNEAQLEKSRLLSDRFSAERPKGSFSTLEIQRTEQGDSAMYLCASSDTGAGSYNEQFFGPGTRLTVL.